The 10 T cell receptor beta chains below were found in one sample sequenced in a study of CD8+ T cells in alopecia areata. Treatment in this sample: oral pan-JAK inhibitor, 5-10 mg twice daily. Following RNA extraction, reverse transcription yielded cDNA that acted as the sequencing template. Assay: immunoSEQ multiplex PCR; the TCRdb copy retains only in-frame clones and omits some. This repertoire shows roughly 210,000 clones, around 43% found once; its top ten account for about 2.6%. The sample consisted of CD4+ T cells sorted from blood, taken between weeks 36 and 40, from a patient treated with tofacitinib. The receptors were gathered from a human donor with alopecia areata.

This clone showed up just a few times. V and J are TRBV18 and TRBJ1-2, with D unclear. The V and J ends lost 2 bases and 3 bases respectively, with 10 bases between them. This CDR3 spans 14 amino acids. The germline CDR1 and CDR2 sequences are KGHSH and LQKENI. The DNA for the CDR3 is TGTGCCAGCTCACCAATTCGGAGCGACTATGGCTACACCTTC. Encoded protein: CASSPIRSDYGYTF.

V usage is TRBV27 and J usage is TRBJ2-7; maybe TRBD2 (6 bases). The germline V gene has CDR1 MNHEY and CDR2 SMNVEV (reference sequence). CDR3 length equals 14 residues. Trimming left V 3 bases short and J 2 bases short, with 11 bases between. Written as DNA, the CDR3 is TGTGCCAGCAGTTTCCCGGGGGTTACCTACGAGCAGTACTTC. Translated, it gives CASSFPGVTYEQYF.

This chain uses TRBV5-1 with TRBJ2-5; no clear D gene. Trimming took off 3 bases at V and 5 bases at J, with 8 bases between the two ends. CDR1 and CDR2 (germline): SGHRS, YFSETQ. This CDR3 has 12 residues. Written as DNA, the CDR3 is TGCGCCAGCAGCTCCGGAATGGAGACCCAGTACTTC. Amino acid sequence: CASSSGMETQYF.

In DNA form, the CDR3 reads TGTGCCAGCAGTTGGGGCAGAACTAACTATGGCTACACCTTC. Translation gives CASSWGRTNYGYTF. V usage is TRBV27 and J usage is TRBJ1-2, with TRBD1 as a possible D gene (5 bases). CDR1 and CDR2 (germline): MNHEY, SMNVEV (reference sequence). The CDR3 consists of 14 residues. V was cut by 4 bases and J by 0 bases, with 9 bases left in between.

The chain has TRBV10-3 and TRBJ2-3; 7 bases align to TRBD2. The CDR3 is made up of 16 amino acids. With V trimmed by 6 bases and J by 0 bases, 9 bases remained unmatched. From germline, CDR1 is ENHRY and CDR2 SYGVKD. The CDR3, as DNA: TGTGCCATCAGGGGAGGCGGGAGCTTGAGCACAGATACGCAGTATTTT. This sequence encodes CAIRGGGSLSTDTQYF.

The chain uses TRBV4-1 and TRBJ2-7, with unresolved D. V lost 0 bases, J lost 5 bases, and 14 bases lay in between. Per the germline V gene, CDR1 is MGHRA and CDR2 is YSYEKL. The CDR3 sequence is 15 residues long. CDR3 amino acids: CASSQDRELRDEQYF. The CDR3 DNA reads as TGCGCCAGCAGCCAAGATCGAGAGTTAAGGGACGAGCAGTACTTC.

The CDR3 sequence: CASSPGTSGRSDTQYF. In nucleotides, the CDR3 is TGCGCCAGCAGCCCTGGGACTAGCGGGAGGTCAGATACGCAGTATTTT. The genes are TRBV5-1 and TRBJ2-3, with TRBD2 identical over 15 bases. V was pared by 4 bases and J by 4 bases, with 4 bases of the junction left unmatched. Germline V CDR1 and CDR2: SGHRS, YFSETQ. The CDR3 sequence is 16 residues long.

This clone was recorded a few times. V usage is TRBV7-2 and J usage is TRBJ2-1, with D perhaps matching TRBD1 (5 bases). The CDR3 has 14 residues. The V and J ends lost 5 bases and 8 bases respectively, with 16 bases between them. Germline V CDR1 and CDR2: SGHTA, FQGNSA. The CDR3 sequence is CASSARWGRDEQFF. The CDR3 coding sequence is TGTGCCAGCAGCGCTCGGTGGGGCCGCGATGAGCAGTTCTTC.

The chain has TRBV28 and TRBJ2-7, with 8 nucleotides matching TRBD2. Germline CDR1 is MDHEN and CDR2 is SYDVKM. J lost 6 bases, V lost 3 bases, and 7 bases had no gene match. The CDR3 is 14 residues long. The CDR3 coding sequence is TGTGCCAGCAGTTTCGACGACCGGGGGGGCGAGCAGTACTTC. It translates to CASSFDDRGGEQYF.

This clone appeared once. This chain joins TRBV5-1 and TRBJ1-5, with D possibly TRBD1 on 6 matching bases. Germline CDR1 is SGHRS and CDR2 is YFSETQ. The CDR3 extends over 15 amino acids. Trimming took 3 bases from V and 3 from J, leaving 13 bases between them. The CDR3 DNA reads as TGCGCCAGCAGCTCCGGGGGCGGGGACAATCAGCCCCAGCATTTT. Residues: CASSSGGGDNQPQHF.